A single sample gave rise to the 3 T cell receptor beta chains below, sequenced in a study of shared clonotypes between healthy human individuals. Sequenced by immunoSEQ multiplex PCR; TCRdb stores in-frame clones only, minus some. The sample contains millions of clones, approximately 90% of which appear only once. The sample comprised naive CD4+ T cells sorted from blood. Subset reported: CD45RA+ positively selected. These receptors originate from a man between 18 and 35 years old in good health.

The gene calls are TRBV2 and TRBJ2-2, with 11 bases fitting TRBD2. The CDR3 has 15 amino acids. The germline gives CDR1 SNHLY, CDR2 FYNNEI. The trim removed 6 bases at V and 5 bases at J, leaving 5 bases unmatched. As DNA, the CDR3 is TGTGCCAGCAGAATAGCGGGAGGGCTAACCGGGGAGCTGTTTTTT. As protein: CASRIAGGLTGELFF. Full variable domain (rest looked up from reference TRBV2 and TRBJ2-2): EPEVTQTPSHQVTQMGQEVILRCVPISNHLYFYWYRQILGQKVEFLVSFYNNEISEKSEIFDDQFSVERPDGSNFTLKIRSTKLEDSAMYFCASRIAGGLTGELFFGEGSRLTVL.

This clone appeared a single time. The chain is built from TRBV4-1 and TRBJ2-5; 9 positions match TRBD2. The V gene's germline CDR1 is MGHRA and CDR2 YSYEKL. J was trimmed by 1 base and V by 3 bases; bases with no gene match: 9. The CDR3 consists of 17 residues. CDR3 DNA: TGCGCCAGCAGCCAGGGCCTCCTGGGACTAGCCCAAGAGACCCAGTACTTC. Residues: CASSQGLLGLAQETQYF.

V is TRBV27 and J is TRBJ2-4; D is unclear. Germline V gives CDR1 MNHEY, CDR2 SMNVEV (reference sequence). CDR3 length: 15 residues. V lost 1 base to trimming and J lost 0 bases, with 7 bases between them. The CDR3 region has the DNA TGTGCCAGCAGTTTATTCTTCGGAGCCAAAAACATTCAGTACTTC. As protein: CASSLFFGAKNIQYF.